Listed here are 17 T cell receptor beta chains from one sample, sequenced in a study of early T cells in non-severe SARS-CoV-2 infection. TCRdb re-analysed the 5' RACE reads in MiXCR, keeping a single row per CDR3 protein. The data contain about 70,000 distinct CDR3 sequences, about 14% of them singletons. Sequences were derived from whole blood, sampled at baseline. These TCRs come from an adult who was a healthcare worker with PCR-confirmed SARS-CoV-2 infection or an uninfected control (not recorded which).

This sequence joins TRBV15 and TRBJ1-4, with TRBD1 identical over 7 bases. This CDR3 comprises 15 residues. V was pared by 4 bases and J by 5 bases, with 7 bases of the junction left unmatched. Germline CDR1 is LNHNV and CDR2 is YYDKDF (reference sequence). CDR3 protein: CATSTNRGNNEKLFF. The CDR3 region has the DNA TGTGCCACCAGCACTAACAGGGGTAACAATGAAAAACTGTTTTTT.

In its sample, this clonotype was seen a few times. As DNA, the CDR3 is TGCAGTGCTGGGGAGGGCCGGGATACGCAGTATTTT. It is translated as CSAGEGRDTQYF. The chain carries TRBV20-1 and TRBJ2-3, with TRBD2 matching 7 bases. The germline V gene has CDR1 DFQATT and CDR2 SNEGSKA (reference sequence). The CDR3 covers 12 residues. Trimming at V came to 5 bases and at J to 6 bases, leaving 5 bases not matched to a gene.

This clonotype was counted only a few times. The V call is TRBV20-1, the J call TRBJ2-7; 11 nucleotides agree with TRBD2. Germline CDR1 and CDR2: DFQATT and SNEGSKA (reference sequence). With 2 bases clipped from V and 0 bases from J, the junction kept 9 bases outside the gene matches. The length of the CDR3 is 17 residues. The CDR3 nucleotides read TGCAGTGCTAGATATGCTAGCGGGAGGATCAACTCCTACGAGCAGTACTTC. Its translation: CSARYASGRINSYEQYF.

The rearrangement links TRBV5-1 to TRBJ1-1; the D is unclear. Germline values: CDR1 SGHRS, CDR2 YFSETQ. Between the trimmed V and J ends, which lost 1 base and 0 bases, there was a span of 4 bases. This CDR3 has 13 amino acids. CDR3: CASSLSMNTEAFF. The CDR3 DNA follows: TGCGCCAGCAGCTTGTCGATGAACACTGAAGCTTTCTTT.

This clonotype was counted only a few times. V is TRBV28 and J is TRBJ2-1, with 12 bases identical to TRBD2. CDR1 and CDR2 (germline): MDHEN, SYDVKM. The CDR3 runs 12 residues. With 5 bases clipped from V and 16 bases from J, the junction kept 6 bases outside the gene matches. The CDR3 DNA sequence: TGTGCCAGCAGTCTCGGACTAGCGGGAATTTTCTTC. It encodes CASSLGLAGIFF.

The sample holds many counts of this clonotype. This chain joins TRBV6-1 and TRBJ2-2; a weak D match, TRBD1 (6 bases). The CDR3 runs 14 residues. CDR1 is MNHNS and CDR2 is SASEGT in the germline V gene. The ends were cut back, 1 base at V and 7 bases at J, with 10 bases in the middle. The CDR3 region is CASSEGGHSGELFF. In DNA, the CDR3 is TGTGCCAGCAGTGAAGGGGGGCATAGCGGGGAGCTGTTTTTT.

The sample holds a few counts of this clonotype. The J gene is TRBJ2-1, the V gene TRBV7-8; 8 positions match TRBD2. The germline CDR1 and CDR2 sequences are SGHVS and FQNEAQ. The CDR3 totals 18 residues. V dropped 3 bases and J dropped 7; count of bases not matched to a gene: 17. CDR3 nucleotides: TGTGCCAGCAGCTTCACTAGACCCTCCGGGACTAGGATGAATGAGCAGTTCTTC. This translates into CASSFTRPSGTRMNEQFF.

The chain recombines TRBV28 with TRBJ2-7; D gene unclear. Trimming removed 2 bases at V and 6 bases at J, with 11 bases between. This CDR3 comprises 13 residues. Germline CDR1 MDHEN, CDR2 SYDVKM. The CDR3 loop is CASSLSPRTEQYF. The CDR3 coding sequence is TGTGCCAGCAGTTTAAGCCCCCGAACCGAGCAGTACTTC.

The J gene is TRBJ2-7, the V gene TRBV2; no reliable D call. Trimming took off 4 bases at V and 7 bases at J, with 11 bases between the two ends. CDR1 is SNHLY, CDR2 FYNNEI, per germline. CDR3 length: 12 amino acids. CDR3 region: CASSVDPWEQYF. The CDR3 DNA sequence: TGTGCCAGCAGTGTGGATCCTTGGGAGCAGTACTTC.

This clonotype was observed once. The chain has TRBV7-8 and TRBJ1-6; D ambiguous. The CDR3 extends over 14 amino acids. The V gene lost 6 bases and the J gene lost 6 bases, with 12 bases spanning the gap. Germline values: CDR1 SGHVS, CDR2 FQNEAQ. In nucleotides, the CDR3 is TGTGCCAGCAGTATGACAAGTACTAATTCACCCCTCCACTTT. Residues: CASSMTSTNSPLHF.

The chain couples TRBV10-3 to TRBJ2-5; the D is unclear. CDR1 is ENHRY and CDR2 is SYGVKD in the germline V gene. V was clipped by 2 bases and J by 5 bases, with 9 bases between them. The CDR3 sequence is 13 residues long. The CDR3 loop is CAISEPAQETQYF. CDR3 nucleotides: TGTGCCATCAGTGAGCCCGCGCAGGAGACCCAGTACTTC.

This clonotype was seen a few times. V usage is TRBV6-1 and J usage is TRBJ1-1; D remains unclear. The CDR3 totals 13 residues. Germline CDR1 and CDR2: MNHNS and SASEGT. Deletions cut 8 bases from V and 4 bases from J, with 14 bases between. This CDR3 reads CASASRSGTEAFF. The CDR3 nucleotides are TGTGCCAGCGCCTCACGCTCGGGCACTGAAGCTTTCTTT.

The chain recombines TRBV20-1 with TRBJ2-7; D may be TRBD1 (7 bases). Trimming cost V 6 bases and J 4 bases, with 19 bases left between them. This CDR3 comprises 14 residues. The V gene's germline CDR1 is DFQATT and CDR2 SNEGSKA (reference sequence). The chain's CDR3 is CSAERRGQGYEQYF. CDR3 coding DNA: TGCAGTGCCGAGAGGAGGGGGCAAGGGTACGAGCAGTACTTC.

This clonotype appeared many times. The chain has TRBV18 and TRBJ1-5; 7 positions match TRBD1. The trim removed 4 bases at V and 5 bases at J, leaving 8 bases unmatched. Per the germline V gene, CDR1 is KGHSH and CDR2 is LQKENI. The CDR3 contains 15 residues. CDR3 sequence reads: CASSLSTGRDQPQHF. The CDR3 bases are TGTGCCAGCTCACTATCGACAGGGCGGGATCAGCCCCAGCATTTT.

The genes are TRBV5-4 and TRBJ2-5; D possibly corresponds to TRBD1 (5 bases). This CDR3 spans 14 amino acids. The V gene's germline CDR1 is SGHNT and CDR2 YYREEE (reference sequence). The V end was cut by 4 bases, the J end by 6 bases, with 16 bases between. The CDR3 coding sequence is TGTGCCAGCAGCACAGACAGTTCCCGGAAGACCCAGTACTTC. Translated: CASSTDSSRKTQYF.

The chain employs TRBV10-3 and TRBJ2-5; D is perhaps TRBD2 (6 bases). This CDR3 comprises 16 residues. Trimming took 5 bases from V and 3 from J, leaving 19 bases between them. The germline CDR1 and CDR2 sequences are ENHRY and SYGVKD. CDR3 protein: CAISSPRLGGEETQYF. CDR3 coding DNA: TGTGCCATCAGTTCACCGCGACTAGGAGGGGAAGAGACCCAGTACTTC.

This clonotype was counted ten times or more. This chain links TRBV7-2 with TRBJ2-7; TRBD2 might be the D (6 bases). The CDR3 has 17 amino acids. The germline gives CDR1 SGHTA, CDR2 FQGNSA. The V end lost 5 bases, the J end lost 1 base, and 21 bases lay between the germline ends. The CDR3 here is CASSRAMMRDDSYEQYF. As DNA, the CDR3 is TGTGCCAGCAGCAGAGCGATGATGCGGGATGATTCCTACGAGCAGTACTTC.